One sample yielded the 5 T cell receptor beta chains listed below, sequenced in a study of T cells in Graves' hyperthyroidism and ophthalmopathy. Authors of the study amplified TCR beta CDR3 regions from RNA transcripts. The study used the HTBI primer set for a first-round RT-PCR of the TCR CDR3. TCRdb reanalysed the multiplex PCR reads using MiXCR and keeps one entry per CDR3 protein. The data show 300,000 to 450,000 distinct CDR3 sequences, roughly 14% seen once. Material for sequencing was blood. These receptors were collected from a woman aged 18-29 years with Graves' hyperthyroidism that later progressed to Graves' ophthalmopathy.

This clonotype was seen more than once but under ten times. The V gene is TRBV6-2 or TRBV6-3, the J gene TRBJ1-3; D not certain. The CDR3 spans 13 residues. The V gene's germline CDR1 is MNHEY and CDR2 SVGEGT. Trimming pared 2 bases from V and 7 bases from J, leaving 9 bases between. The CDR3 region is CASSYVGRNTIYF. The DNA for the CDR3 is TGTGCCAGCAGTTACGTTGGTCGGAACACCATATATTTT.

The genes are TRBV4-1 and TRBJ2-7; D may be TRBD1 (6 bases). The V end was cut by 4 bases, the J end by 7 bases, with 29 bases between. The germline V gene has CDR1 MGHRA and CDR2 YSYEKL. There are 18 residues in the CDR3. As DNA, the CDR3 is TGCGCCAGCAGCCCGAGTCCGAACTCCGGGCAGGGGATAAGAGAGCAGTACTTC. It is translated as CASSPSPNSGQGIREQYF.

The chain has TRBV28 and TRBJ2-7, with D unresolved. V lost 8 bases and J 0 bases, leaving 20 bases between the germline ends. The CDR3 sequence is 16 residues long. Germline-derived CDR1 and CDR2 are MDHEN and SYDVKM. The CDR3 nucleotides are TGTGCCAGCCGATACTCTAAGACGCCGCACTCCTACGAGCAGTACTTC. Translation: CASRYSKTPHSYEQYF. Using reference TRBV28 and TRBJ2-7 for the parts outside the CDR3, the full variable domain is DVKVTQSSRYLVKRTGEKVFLECVQDMDHENMFWYRQDPGLGLRLIYFSYDVKMKEKGDIPEGYSVSREKKERFSLILESASTNQTSMYLCASRYSKTPHSYEQYFGPGTRLTVT.

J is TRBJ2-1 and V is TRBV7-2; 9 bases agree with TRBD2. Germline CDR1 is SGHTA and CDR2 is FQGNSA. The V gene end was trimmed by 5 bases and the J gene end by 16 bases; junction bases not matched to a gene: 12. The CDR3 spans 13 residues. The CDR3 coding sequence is TGTGCCAGCAGCCCGGCCGAACTAGCGGGCCGATTCTTC. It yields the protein CASSPAELAGRFF.

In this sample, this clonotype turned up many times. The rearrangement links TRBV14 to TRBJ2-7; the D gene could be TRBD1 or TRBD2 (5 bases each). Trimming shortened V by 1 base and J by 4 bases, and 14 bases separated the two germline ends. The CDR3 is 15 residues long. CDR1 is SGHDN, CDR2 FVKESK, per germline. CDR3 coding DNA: TGTGCCAGCAGCCAAGGCTCGGGGCTGGGGTACGAGCAGTACTTC. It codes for CASSQGSGLGYEQYF.